A selection of T cell receptor beta chains follows, all from one sample in a study of blood T cell repertoires in COVID-19. The method was immunoSEQ multiplex PCR; TCRdb's version includes in-frame clones alone and lacks a portion of them. Here the sample spans about 75,000 clones, around nine tenths being singletons. Sequencing was performed on peripheral blood. The source of these receptors is a human donor in a cohort sampled during active COVID-19. The CDR3 runs from the conserved cysteine through the conserved F or W. Fields, in order: V gene, J gene, CDR3 protein.

TRBV19,TRBJ2-1,CASSIFGSSYNEQFF
TRBV11-2,TRBJ1-2,CASSKDRVNGYTF
TRBV28,TRBJ2-7,CASSSVLGGGYEQYF
TRBV5-3,TRBJ2-6,CARRRQGSTGANVLTF
TRBV27,TRBJ2-2,CAARGQNNRELFF
TRBV13,TRBJ2-1,CASSLGGGYNEQFF
TRBV28,TRBJ1-1,CATAQGYNTEAFF
TRBV7-2,TRBJ2-2,CASSLILGHRNTGELFF
TRBV18,TRBJ1-2,CASSPQGANYGYTF
TRBV9,TRBJ2-2,CASSGGGTSTGELFF
TRBV11-2,TRBJ1-3,CASSLAGIKSSGNTIYF
TRBV2,TRBJ1-2,CASSQTGGYGYTF
TRBV14,TRBJ2-4,CASSQDQGSKNIQYF
TRBV21-1,TRBJ1-1,CASSIHRVGAEAFF
TRBV5-4,TRBJ2-3,CASSLGTSGTDTQYF
TRBV4-2,TRBJ2-1,CASSPDSSDYNEQFF
TRBV18,TRBJ1-5,CASSPTVSNQPQHF
TRBV5-1,TRBJ1-4,CASSLGGEAEKLFF
TRBV3-1/TRBV3-2,TRBJ2-5,CASSLGHKYQETQYF
TRBV16,TRBJ2-5,CASSHTGRPSVGETQYF
TRBV11-2,TRBJ2-1,CASSLAGTSGGRNEQFF
TRBV4-1,TRBJ2-7,CASSQDPGSWEQYF
TRBV19,TRBJ2-7,CASSAGGRGSYEQYF
TRBV18,TRBJ2-5,CASSPGTGWRETQYF
TRBV9,TRBJ2-3,CASSVDLNTQYF
TRBV10-1,-,CASSGDGRARYEQYF
TRBV12-3/TRBV12-4,TRBJ2-5,CASSSGSNQYF
TRBV28,TRBJ2-5,CASRRTGGEETQYF
TRBV6-5,TRBJ1-1,CASSKPGEAFF
TRBV6-4,TRBJ2-7,CASRTSQVVQYF
TRBV11-2,TRBJ2-7,CASSLDMRDEQYF
TRBV7-2,TRBJ2-1,CASSWLAGGGNEQFF
TRBV7-7,TRBJ2-2,CASSLGRLAGGPPELFF
TRBV6-7,TRBJ1-5,CASSYSRHRSRGLNQPQHF
TRBV7-9,TRBJ2-3,CASSLIRRLAGVSPDTQYF
TRBV7-3,TRBJ2-1,CASSPHLAGPYNEQFF
TRBV5-4,TRBJ2-3,CASSLRGGTDTQYF
TRBV6-6,TRBJ2-3,CASSPDGLAGGDTQYF
TRBV10-2,TRBJ1-2,CASSESGTGSNGYTF
TRBV30,TRBJ2-7,CAWTRDRGYEQYF
TRBV23-1,TRBJ2-2,CASSPGTSGRGRTGELFF
TRBV15,TRBJ1-1,CATSRGQGEGNTEAFF
TRBV2,TRBJ1-5,CASSERSGDNQPQHF
TRBV12-3/TRBV12-4,TRBJ2-1,CASIGTRYNEQFF
TRBV9,TRBJ1-5,CASSVEPGDQPQHF
TRBV15,TRBJ2-2,CATSTKVGSGELFF
TRBV27,TRBJ1-5,CASRRTGGKYSNQPQHF
TRBV18,TRBJ2-2,CASSPLPRNTGELFF
TRBV11-1,TRBJ1-2,CASSYGGRPGGYTF
TRBV2,TRBJ2-5,CASSWDRAQETQYF
TRBV4-2,TRBJ2-5,CASNQYVGQKETQYF
TRBV7-2,TRBJ2-3,CASSQGVTTSSDTQYF
TRBV29-1,TRBJ2-2,CSVEGASGRRTGELFF
TRBV20-1,TRBJ2-1,CSASALETNGNEQFF
TRBV5-1,TRBJ2-1,CASSPSGSSYNEQFF
TRBV6-2/TRBV6-3,TRBJ2-6,CASSRALGRSSGTGGAGANVLTF